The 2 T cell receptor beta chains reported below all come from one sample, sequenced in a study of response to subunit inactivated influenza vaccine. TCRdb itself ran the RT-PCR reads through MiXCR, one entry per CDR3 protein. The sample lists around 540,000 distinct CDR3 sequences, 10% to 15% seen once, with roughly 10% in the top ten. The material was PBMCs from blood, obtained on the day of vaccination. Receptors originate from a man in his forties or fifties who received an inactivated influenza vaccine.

The CDR3 DNA sequence: TGTGCCAGCAGCGCCAAATCGACAGGGGATCATGGCTACACCTTC. Translating it yields CASSAKSTGDHGYTF. The rearrangement joins TRBV2 to TRBJ1-2; 8 bases are shared with TRBD1. J gave up 6 bases and V 6 bases, and 12 bases lay outside the gene matches. The CDR3 is 15 residues long. Germline CDR1 is SNHLY and CDR2 is FYNNEI. Filled out from reference TRBV2 and TRBJ1-2, the complete variable domain reads EPEVTQTPSHQVTQMGQEVILRCVPISNHLYFYWYRQILGQKVEFLVSFYNNEISEKSEIFDDQFSVERPDGSNFTLKIRSTKLEDSAMYFCASSAKSTGDHGYTFGSGTRLTVV.

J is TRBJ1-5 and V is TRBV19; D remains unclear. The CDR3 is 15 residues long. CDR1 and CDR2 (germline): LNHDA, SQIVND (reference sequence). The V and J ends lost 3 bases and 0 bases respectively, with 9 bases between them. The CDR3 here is CASSMWPPSNQPQHF. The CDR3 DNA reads TGTGCCAGTAGTATGTGGCCACCTAGCAATCAGCCCCAGCATTTT.